The sequence of this TCR beta chain was determined in a study of OX40 agonist ivuxolimab in advanced cancers. Study-wide background: Of the patients, three showed partial responses, one with hepatocellular carcinoma and two with cutaneous melanoma.

Samples were taken at baseline and on day 1 of cycles 4 and 7. Broader study findings: Among the lowest peripheral clonal expansion occurred in 0.1-3.0 mg/kg partial responders. More expanded clones were found, on average, in CD8+ than in CD4+ T cells.

TCRdb's copy holds only in-frame clones and misses some; the assay was immunoSEQ multiplex PCR. The sample lists about 45,000 clones, roughly 88% seen once, with about 2.4% in the top ten. The V gene's germline CDR1 is MNHNY and CDR2 SVGAGI (reference sequence). V shed 6 bases and J 7 bases; nucleotides not matched to a gene: 6. The CDR3 extends over 13 amino acids. With regard to this clone: What it recognizes is unknown.

The sequenced sample was CD4+ or CD8+ T cells sorted from blood, obtained in a trial of the OX40 agonist ivuxolimab. The receptor comes from an adult with an advanced solid tumor such as melanoma, head and neck, liver or kidney cancer. The rearrangement joins TRBV6-6 to TRBJ1-5; 7 positions agree with TRBD1. CDR3 protein: CASSPDRDQPQHF. DNA for the CDR3: TGTGCCAGCAGCCCCGACAGGGACCAGCCCCAGCATTTT.